This T cell receptor beta chain was documented in a study of beta chain features in type 1 diabetes. About this clone itself: Its antigen is currently unknown.

The CDR3 is 14 residues long. Germline CDR1 reads SGHAT; CDR2 reads FQNNGV. The germline V and J ends were trimmed by 6 bases and 4 bases, with 15 bases remaining between them. The whole isolated RNA underwent reverse transcription, so sequencing captured expressed TCRB transcripts. Generated by immunoSEQ multiplex PCR, the TCRdb table keeps only in-frame clones and is missing some. The table shows 250,000 to 350,000 clones, with around 15% occurring only once. Study-level points and caveats: An over-representation of cells with high TCR expression could result from cDNA sequencing.

The receptor was isolated from a man aged 25-45 years in good health. Material for sequencing was central memory CD4+ T cells from blood. The V gene is TRBV11-2, the J gene TRBJ2-5, with D hard to call. CDR3: CASSNPPERETQYF. The DNA for the CDR3 is TGTGCCAGCAGTAATCCCCCCGAGAGAGAGACCCAGTACTTC.